One and the same sample provided the 9 T cell receptor beta chains below, sequenced in a study of post-analysis software for immune sequencing data. General study results and limits: With TRBV5-6, TRBV5-1 and TRBV20-1 included, five TRBV segments were more frequent in patients than in controls.

These receptors lack a known antigen. Each TCR beta cDNA library carried unique molecular identifiers. TCRdb itself ran the PCR reads through MiXCR, one entry per CDR3 protein. The data contain some 500,000 distinct CDR3 sequences, 40% to 55% of them singletons. The sequencing input was blood. The receptor set was obtained from a girl between 5 and 17 years old with multiple sclerosis.

V usage is TRBV20-1 and J usage is TRBJ2-3; TRBD2 agrees at 7 bases. The germline CDR1 and CDR2 sequences are DFQATT and SNEGSKA (reference sequence). The CDR3 has 15 amino acids. Trimming cost V 1 base and J 2 bases; bases outside gene matches: 6. The CDR3 DNA reads as TGCAGTGCTAGAGTCCGGGGGGTATCCACAGATACGCAGTATTTT. Protein product: CSARVRGVSTDTQYF.

This clonotype was found a few times. The genes are TRBV2 and TRBJ2-7, with 8 positions matching TRBD1. From germline, CDR1 is SNHLY and CDR2 FYNNEI. V was pared by 5 bases and J by 0 bases, with 6 bases of the junction left unmatched. The CDR3 length is 15 residues. The DNA for the CDR3 is TGTGCCAGCAGTCGGGACAGGAACCTCTCCTACGAGCAGTACTTC. Amino acid sequence: CASSRDRNLSYEQYF. The variable domain in full, completed from reference TRBV2 and TRBJ2-7, reads EPEVTQTPSHQVTQMGQEVILRCVPISNHLYFYWYRQILGQKVEFLVSFYNNEISEKSEIFDDQFSVERPDGSNFTLKIRSTKLEDSAMYFCASSRDRNLSYEQYFGPGTRLTVT.

This rearrangement joins TRBV9 to TRBJ2-5; 7 bases are a match to TRBD2. CDR3 length: 14 amino acids. V shed 4 bases, J shed 2 bases, and the junction held 5 bases outside the gene matches. Germline CDR1 SGDLS, CDR2 YYNGEE. The CDR3 DNA follows: TGTGCCAGCAGCAGAGACGGGGGGCAAGAGACCCAGTACTTC. Protein sequence: CASSRDGGQETQYF.

The V and J genes are TRBV7-7 and TRBJ2-3; tentatively, D is TRBD2 (6 bases). The CDR3 contains 16 residues. CDR1 is SSHAT and CDR2 is FNYEAQ in the germline V gene (reference sequence). In nucleotides, the CDR3 is TGTGCTGGCAGCCCCGGAATGAGCGGGAGCACAGATACGCAGTATTTT. Protein: CAGSPGMSGSTDTQYF.

This clonotype has just a few counts. This chain connects TRBV29-1 to TRBJ2-4; D is ambiguous. Germline V gives CDR1 SQVTM, CDR2 ANQGSEA. There are 15 residues in the CDR3. Between the trimmed V and J ends, which lost 4 bases and 7 bases, there was a span of 20 bases. The CDR3 region is CSVATKYANGNIQYF. The CDR3 DNA reads as TGCAGCGTTGCGACAAAGTATGCCAATGGGAACATTCAGTACTTC.

The chain combines TRBV11-1 with TRBJ2-7; no clear D. CDR3 length: 15 amino acids. CDR1 is SGHAT and CDR2 is FQDESV in the germline V gene (reference sequence). Trimming stripped 1 base from V and 0 bases from J, with 10 bases between. CDR3 in amino acids: CASSLEVTSSYEQYF. The CDR3 nucleotides read TGTGCCAGCAGCTTAGAGGTTACAAGCTCCTACGAGCAGTACTTC.

A few counts support this clonotype. The chain recombines TRBV12-3 or TRBV12-4 with TRBJ1-1; D call uncertain. This CDR3 region has 14 residues. V was clipped by 3 bases and J by 3 bases, with 11 bases between them. CDR3 bases: TGTGCCAGCAGTTTGGTACCTCAAGACACTGAAGCTTTCTTT. Amino acids: CASSLVPQDTEAFF.

V gene TRBV4-2 combines with J gene TRBJ2-7, with TRBD2 matching over 12 bases. Germline loops: CDR1 LGHNA, CDR2 YNFKEQ. This CDR3 spans 16 amino acids. V shed 3 bases and J 5 bases; nucleotides not matched to a gene: 8. CDR3 DNA sequence: TGTGCCAGCAGCCATTCGACTAGCGGGAGTGTGAACGAGCAGTACTTC. This gives the protein CASSHSTSGSVNEQYF.

The CDR3, as DNA: TGTGCCAGCAGTTATAGCGGGAGAGCAGCAGATACGCAGTATTTT. It translates to CASSYSGRAADTQYF. The chain is built from TRBV6-5 and TRBJ2-3; 9 nucleotides align to TRBD2. The CDR3 length is 15 residues. Unmatched junction bases numbered 5, after V lost 3 bases and J lost 4 bases. From germline, CDR1 is MNHEY and CDR2 SVGAGI.